The 15 T cell receptor beta chains below were found in one sample sequenced in a study of T cell responses to AZD1222 COVID-19 vaccine. Sequenced by immunoSEQ multiplex PCR; TCRdb stores in-frame clones only, minus some. This table holds some 150,000 clones, just over 90% found once. Sequenced here: peripheral blood, sampled on day 0 of AZD1222 vaccination. The receptors stem from an adult in good health.

The chain employs TRBV28 and TRBJ1-3; D may be TRBD1 (6 bases). V was shortened by 8 bases and J by 0 bases, with 11 bases between the two germline ends. There are 14 residues in the CDR3. Germline V CDR1 and CDR2: MDHEN, SYDVKM. The CDR3 DNA follows: TGTGCCAGCTGCCAGGGGTTCTCTGGAAACACCATATATTTT. Translated: CASCQGFSGNTIYF.

The chain carries TRBV4-1 and TRBJ1-1; tentatively, D is TRBD1 (5 bases). Germline CDR1 reads MGHRA; CDR2 reads YSYEKL. The CDR3 extends over 14 amino acids. Trimming removed 4 bases from V and 0 bases from J, with 9 bases in between. The DNA of the CDR3 is TGCGCCAGCAGCCCGACAGATATGAACACTGAAGCTTTCTTT. This codes for CASSPTDMNTEAFF.

The J gene is TRBJ1-1, the V gene TRBV7-3, with 9 bases that match TRBD1. The trim removed 3 bases at V and 7 bases at J, leaving 3 bases unmatched. The CDR3 has 13 residues. The germline V gene has CDR1 SGHTA and CDR2 FQGTGA. For the CDR3, the DNA is TGTGCCAGCAGCTTGGTGGGACAGGGTGAAGCTTTCTTT. Residues: CASSLVGQGEAFF.

This clone was detected once. The chain uses TRBV19 and TRBJ1-5, with TRBD1 identical over 8 bases. V lost 11 bases, J lost 8 bases, and 14 bases stayed unmatched. The germline gives CDR1 LNHDA, CDR2 SQIVND (reference sequence). This CDR3 spans 14 amino acids. The CDR3 sequence: CASKTGDAPKPQHF. The CDR3 bases are TGTGCCTCCAAGACAGGGGACGCCCCTAAGCCCCAGCATTTT.

V gene TRBV4-1 combines with J gene TRBJ1-1; TRBD1 might be the D (6 bases). The CDR3 runs to 15 residues. Trimming took off 6 bases at V and 5 bases at J, with 19 bases between the two ends. From germline, CDR1 is MGHRA and CDR2 YSYEKL. CDR3 residues: CASSYNREGITEAFF. CDR3 nucleotides: TGCGCCAGCAGTTACAACAGGGAAGGGATTACTGAAGCTTTCTTT.

This sequence joins TRBV18 and TRBJ1-5; TRBD1 might be the D (6 bases). Trimming left V 3 bases short and J 5 bases short, with 14 bases between. The CDR3 totals 15 residues. Germline CDR1 is KGHSH and CDR2 is LQKENI. This chain's CDR3 is CASSPLGGADQPQHF. The CDR3 DNA sequence: TGTGCCAGCTCACCTTTGGGGGGGGCTGATCAGCCCCAGCATTTT.

The V call is TRBV5-6, the J call TRBJ2-3; D is unclear. Germline lookup yields CDR1 SGHDT and CDR2 YYEEEE. Trimming cost V 3 bases and J 9 bases, with 11 bases left between them. The CDR3 is 12 residues long. The DNA for the CDR3 is TGTGCCAGCAGCTCCCGGGTCGGGACGCAGTATTTT. Translated, it gives CASSSRVGTQYF.

This chain uses TRBV4-3 with TRBJ2-1; D is ambiguous. The CDR3 consists of 14 residues. Germline V lookup: CDR1 LGHNA, CDR2 YSLEER. V was clipped by 0 bases and J by 7 bases, with 10 bases between them. CDR3 loop: CASSQEPTLNEQFF. The CDR3 bases are TGCGCCAGCAGCCAAGAGCCAACGCTTAATGAGCAGTTCTTC.

The table lists this clone with a count of one. The V and J genes are TRBV15 and TRBJ2-7; D tentatively reads TRBD1 or TRBD2 (5 bases each). This CDR3 is 14 amino acids long. V was pared by 0 bases and J by 2 bases, with 8 bases between. Germline loops: CDR1 LNHNV, CDR2 YYDKDF (reference sequence). Here the CDR3 reads CATSRDGGTYEQYF. CDR3 nucleotides: TGTGCCACCAGCAGAGATGGGGGAACCTACGAGCAGTACTTC. Looking up the rest from reference TRBV15 and TRBJ2-7 gives the full variable domain: DAMVIQNPRYQVTQFGKPVTLSCSQTLNHNVMYWYQQKSSQAPKLLFHYYDKDFNNEADTPDNFQSRRPNTSFCFLDIRSPGLGDTAMYLCATSRDGGTYEQYFGPGTRLTVT.

The V and J genes are TRBV24-1 and TRBJ2-7; the match to TRBD1 covers 7 bases. V dropped 4 bases and J dropped 2; count of bases not matched to a gene: 7. The CDR3 consists of 15 residues. CDR1 and CDR2 from the germline V gene are KGHDR and SFDVKD. This CDR3 is CATSDPDRETYEQYF. The CDR3 nucleotides are TGTGCCACCAGTGACCCCGACAGGGAGACCTACGAGCAGTACTTC.

The V call is TRBV29-1, the J call TRBJ2-5; weak D call: TRBD2 (6 bases). Germline lookup yields CDR1 SQVTM and CDR2 ANQGSEA. This CDR3 comprises 14 residues. Trimming took off 7 bases at V and 5 bases at J, with 20 bases between the two ends. The DNA for the CDR3 is TGCAGCGCCCTTCCGGGGCGGGAACGGGAGACCCAGTACTTC. Its protein is CSALPGRERETQYF.

The V gene is TRBV6-5, the J gene TRBJ2-5, with 7 bases lining up with TRBD1. CDR1 MNHEY and CDR2 SVGAGI come from the germline V gene. This CDR3 spans 16 amino acids. J was trimmed by 1 base and V by 2 bases; bases with no gene match: 7. The CDR3 region has the DNA TGTGCCAGCAGTTACCCCCTGGACAGGTCCCAAGAGACCCAGTACTTC. This gives the protein CASSYPLDRSQETQYF.

This rearrangement joins TRBV27 to TRBJ2-7, with D maybe TRBD1 (5 bases). Germline V gives CDR1 MNHEY, CDR2 SMNVEV (reference sequence). CDR3 size: 14 residues. Trimming removed 0 bases at V and 3 bases at J, with 9 bases between. The CDR3 loop reads CASSLSRVRYEQYF. In DNA form, the CDR3 reads TGTGCCAGCAGTTTATCCAGGGTTCGCTACGAGCAGTACTTC.

The J gene is TRBJ2-7, the V gene TRBV13; TRBD2 might be the D (5 bases). The CDR3 is 13 residues long. Trimming left V 5 bases short and J 2 bases short, with 10 bases between. Germline loops: CDR1 PRHDT, CDR2 FYEKMQ (reference sequence). The DNA for the CDR3 is TGTGCCAGCAGCGAGGGATCCACCTACGAGCAGTACTTC. Protein: CASSEGSTYEQYF.

The rearrangement joins TRBV2 to TRBJ2-1; TRBD1 aligns across 11 bases. This CDR3 has 15 amino acids. After removal of 6 bases from V and 5 bases from J, the junction contained 6 bases not matched to a gene. Germline V gene sequence: CDR1 SNHLY, CDR2 FYNNEI. The CDR3 reads CASRTRTGGHNEQFF. In DNA, the CDR3 is TGTGCCAGCAGGACAAGGACAGGGGGCCACAATGAGCAGTTCTTC.